One TCR beta chain is described in this entry. The Seattle patients, enrolled during active infection, were followed longitudinally. This entry belongs to a study of blood T cell repertoires in COVID-19. On the study more broadly: PBMCs, B-cell-depleted T cells, or T cells were the source of the cDNA or gDNA that made up the material.

Original data processing: Scientists estimated how many nucleated cells there were by amplifying reference gene primers. Using immunoSEQ multiplex PCR, the repertoire was profiled, and TCRdb retains in-frame clones only, with some absent. V, J and clone size are taken as reported in that table, and D and trimming were inferred from the DNA itself. Among around 140,000 clones listed, roughly 84% were seen once. The ends lost 3 bases at V and 2 bases at J; junction bases unmatched: 12. CDR1 is LNHDA, CDR2 SQIVND, per germline (reference sequence). The CDR3 loop spans 17 amino acids. This TCR derives from a man under 40 with COVID-19, enrolled during active disease. The specimen was peripheral blood. V usage is TRBV19 and J usage is TRBJ2-7, with 8 positions matching TRBD2. The DNA for the CDR3 is TGTGCCAGTAGTATTCCCACCAGCGGGAGTAACACCTACGAGCAGTACTTC. It is translated as CASSIPTSGSNTYEQYF. The full variable domain, in which reference TRBV19 and TRBJ2-7 provide the parts outside the CDR3, is DGGITQSPKYLFRKEGQNVTLSCEQNLNHDAMYWYRQDPGQGLRLIYYSQIVNDFQKGDIAEGYSVSREKKESFPLTVTSAQKNPTAFYLCASSIPTSGSNTYEQYFGPGTRLTVT.